A selection of T cell receptor beta chains follows, all from one sample in a study of blood T cell repertoires in COVID-19. Sequencing used immunoSEQ multiplex PCR; TCRdb keeps in-frame clones, though not all of them. Among 100,000 to 150,000 clones listed, 70% to 90% were seen once. The sequenced material came from peripheral blood. The receptor source for this set is an elderly woman with acute or convalescent COVID-19. CDR3s include the opening cysteine and the closing phenylalanine or tryptophan. D genes are given only for firm matches. Size is omitted from some rows. Given values are once, few, many or a class for expanded clones.

j_gene: TRBJ2-3
v_gene: TRBV15
abundance: .
d_gene: .
CDR3nt: TGTGCCACCAGCAGAGACAGGGGAGCCATCGATACGCAGTATTTT
CDR3aa: CATSRDRGAIDTQYF

j_gene: TRBJ2-1
v_gene: TRBV3-1/TRBV3-2
abundance: .
d_gene: TRBD2
CDR3nt: TGTGCCAGCAGCCATTTATCGGGACTAAGGGACAATGAGCAGTTCTTC
CDR3aa: CASSHLSGLRDNEQFF

j_gene: TRBJ1-2
v_gene: TRBV6-1
abundance: .
d_gene: TRBD1
CDR3nt: TGTGCCAGCAGTGAAGCGCGGGCAGGGGGGAACTATGGCTACACCTTC
CDR3aa: CASSEARAGGNYGYTF

j_gene: TRBJ1-6
v_gene: TRBV21-1
abundance: .
d_gene: .
CDR3nt: TGTGCCAGCAGCACACCCGGGACAGGCATTAATTCACCCCTCCACTTT
CDR3aa: CASSTPGTGINSPLHF

j_gene: TRBJ1-5
v_gene: TRBV6-5
abundance: .
d_gene: TRBD1
CDR3nt: TGTGCCAGCAGGAGACAGGGGGGTCAGCCCCAGCATTTT
CDR3aa: CASRRQGGQPQHF

j_gene: TRBJ1-5
v_gene: TRBV7-8
abundance: .
d_gene: .
CDR3nt: TGTGCCAGCAGCTTAGGGATGCAGGGCCTCAATCAGCCCCAGCATTTT
CDR3aa: CASSLGMQGLNQPQHF

j_gene: TRBJ2-1
v_gene: TRBV9
abundance: .
d_gene: .
CDR3nt: TGTGCCAGCAGCGTAGTGGGACACGGGGCTAATGAGCAGTTCTTC
CDR3aa: CASSVVGHGANEQFF

j_gene: TRBJ2-3
v_gene: TRBV7-2
abundance: .
d_gene: TRBD1
CDR3nt: TGTGCCAGCAGCTCAGGACAGGGTCCAGATACGCAGTATTTT
CDR3aa: CASSSGQGPDTQYF

j_gene: TRBJ1-1
v_gene: TRBV19
abundance: .
d_gene: .
CDR3nt: TGTGCCAGTTCGGACAGACTGAACACTGAAGCTTTCTTT
CDR3aa: CASSDRLNTEAFF

j_gene: TRBJ1-2
v_gene: TRBV19
abundance: .
d_gene: .
CDR3nt: TGTGCCAGTAGTATCGGGATAGGCTATGGCTACACCTTC
CDR3aa: CASSIGIGYGYTF

j_gene: TRBJ2-3
v_gene: TRBV7-2
abundance: .
d_gene: .
CDR3nt: TGTGCCAGCAGCTTAGGGGCATTCACAGATACGCAGTATTTT
CDR3aa: CASSLGAFTDTQYF

j_gene: TRBJ2-1
v_gene: TRBV5-1
abundance: .
d_gene: TRBD2
CDR3nt: TGCGCCAGCTGGACTCTAGCGGGGGAATACAATGAGCAGTTCTTC
CDR3aa: CASWTLAGEYNEQFF

j_gene: TRBJ1-2
v_gene: TRBV21-1
abundance: .
d_gene: .
CDR3nt: TGTGCCAGCAGCAATGGCAGCGCAGGGTTGGATGGCTACACCTTC
CDR3aa: CASSNGSAGLDGYTF

j_gene: TRBJ2-7
v_gene: TRBV4-2
abundance: few
d_gene: TRBD1
CDR3nt: TGTGCCAGCAGCCATGCCGTGGGACAGGGGGGCGAGCAGTACTTC
CDR3aa: CASSHAVGQGGEQYF

j_gene: TRBJ1-4
v_gene: TRBV28
abundance: .
d_gene: TRBD1
CDR3nt: TGTGCCAGTCAACAGGGGATGAACGAAAAACTGTTTTTT
CDR3aa: CASQQGMNEKLFF

j_gene: TRBJ2-1
v_gene: TRBV5-1
abundance: .
d_gene: TRBD2
CDR3nt: TGCGCCAGCAGCCAGACTAGCTCCCAGCAGTTCTTC
CDR3aa: CASSQTSSQQFF

j_gene: TRBJ1-6
v_gene: TRBV18
abundance: .
d_gene: TRBD1
CDR3nt: TGTGCCAGCTCACCACCGGGACAGGGGTATTCACCCCTCCACTTT
CDR3aa: CASSPPGQGYSPLHF

j_gene: TRBJ2-2
v_gene: TRBV19
abundance: .
d_gene: .
CDR3nt: TGTGCCAGTAGTATGAATTCCGGGCAGAGGGTGCCCGGGGAGCTGTTTTTT
CDR3aa: CASSMNSGQRVPGELFF

j_gene: TRBJ2-7
v_gene: TRBV10-3
abundance: .
d_gene: .
CDR3nt: TGTGCCATCAGTCTAAACAGGGCTCGGGACGAGCAGTACTTC
CDR3aa: CAISLNRARDEQYF

j_gene: TRBJ2-1
v_gene: TRBV5-4
abundance: .
d_gene: TRBD2
CDR3nt: TGTGCCAGCAGCGCCCCTAGCGGGAGGTATGTGACCTACAATGAGCAGTTCTTC
CDR3aa: CASSAPSGRYVTYNEQFF

j_gene: TRBJ2-2
v_gene: TRBV10-3
abundance: .
d_gene: .
CDR3nt: TGTGCCATCCTGGAGGGCGCGAACACCGGGGAGCTGTTTTTT
CDR3aa: CAILEGANTGELFF

j_gene: TRBJ1-4
v_gene: TRBV19
abundance: .
d_gene: .
CDR3nt: TGTGCCAGTAGCAAGGGGTTTGGTGAAAAACTGTTTTTT
CDR3aa: CASSKGFGEKLFF

j_gene: TRBJ1-2
v_gene: TRBV13
abundance: .
d_gene: .
CDR3nt: TGTGCCAGCAGCTTAGGACCTACGTTCTATGGCTACACCTTC
CDR3aa: CASSLGPTFYGYTF

j_gene: TRBJ2-2
v_gene: TRBV19
abundance: .
d_gene: .
CDR3nt: TGTGCCAGTAGTATAGTCTCGACCCCTTACGGGTTGTTTTTT
CDR3aa: CASSIVSTPYGLFF

j_gene: TRBJ2-2
v_gene: TRBV19
abundance: .
d_gene: .
CDR3nt: TGTGCCAGTAGTTTGCAGGGGAACACCGGGGAGCTGTTTTTT
CDR3aa: CASSLQGNTGELFF

j_gene: TRBJ1-1
v_gene: TRBV3-1/TRBV3-2
abundance: .
d_gene: .
CDR3nt: TGTGCCAGCAGCCAAGTGGATAGCTTGAACACTGAAGCTTTCTTT
CDR3aa: CASSQVDSLNTEAFF

j_gene: TRBJ2-7
v_gene: TRBV5-6
abundance: .
d_gene: .
CDR3nt: TGTGCCAGCAGCTTTCGACTAGTAGCCACCTACGAGCAGTACTTC
CDR3aa: CASSFRLVATYEQYF

j_gene: TRBJ2-1
v_gene: TRBV5-1
abundance: .
d_gene: TRBD1
CDR3nt: TGCGCCAGCACTACGCAGGGGGTCATTCCATACAATGAGCAGTTCTTC
CDR3aa: CASTTQGVIPYNEQFF

j_gene: TRBJ1-1
v_gene: TRBV6-6
abundance: .
d_gene: TRBD1
CDR3nt: TGTGCCAGCAGCGGTACAGGGGGAGGTACTGAAGCTTTCTTT
CDR3aa: CASSGTGGGTEAFF

j_gene: TRBJ2-7
v_gene: TRBV7-2
abundance: .
d_gene: TRBD1
CDR3nt: TGTGCCAGCAGCTCTGCCGGGACAGGGTACTACGAGCAGTACTTC
CDR3aa: CASSSAGTGYYEQYF

j_gene: TRBJ2-7
v_gene: TRBV9
abundance: once
d_gene: .
CDR3nt: TGTGCCAGCAGCGCAGGGGACGGACGATACTACGAGCAGTACTTC
CDR3aa: CASSAGDGRYYEQYF

j_gene: TRBJ1-6
v_gene: TRBV18
abundance: few
d_gene: .
CDR3nt: TGTGCCAGCTCACCAGGACAGAATAATTCACCCCTCCACTTT
CDR3aa: CASSPGQNNSPLHF

j_gene: TRBJ2-1
v_gene: TRBV5-5
abundance: .
d_gene: TRBD1
CDR3nt: TGTGCCAGCAGCTTTACGGGACAGGGTTACAATGAGCAGTTCTTC
CDR3aa: CASSFTGQGYNEQFF

j_gene: TRBJ1-1
v_gene: TRBV24-1
abundance: .
d_gene: .
CDR3nt: TGTGCCACCAGTGATCGCAGGAACACTGAAGCTTTCTTT
CDR3aa: CATSDRRNTEAFF

j_gene: TRBJ2-5
v_gene: TRBV5-1
abundance: .
d_gene: TRBD2
CDR3nt: TGCGCCAGCAAGGGTCTGACTAGCGGGGGGCAAGAGACCCAGTACTTC
CDR3aa: CASKGLTSGGQETQYF

j_gene: TRBJ1-2
v_gene: TRBV28
abundance: .
d_gene: .
CDR3nt: TGTGCCAGCAGGAGAGGGGGCTATGGCTACACCTTC
CDR3aa: CASRRGGYGYTF

j_gene: TRBJ2-3
v_gene: TRBV5-4
abundance: .
d_gene: TRBD2
CDR3nt: TGTGCCAGCAGCCCCGGACCTAGCGGGGGCTTCACAGATACGCAGTATTTT
CDR3aa: CASSPGPSGGFTDTQYF

j_gene: TRBJ1-2
v_gene: TRBV7-8
abundance: .
d_gene: .
CDR3nt: TGTGCCAGCAGCTTATATGCAGGGACTAACTATGGCTACACCTTC
CDR3aa: CASSLYAGTNYGYTF

j_gene: TRBJ2-1
v_gene: TRBV24-1
abundance: .
d_gene: .
CDR3nt: TGTGCCACCAGTGATTTCGGGGGAGAATCCAATGAGCAGTTCTTC
CDR3aa: CATSDFGGESNEQFF